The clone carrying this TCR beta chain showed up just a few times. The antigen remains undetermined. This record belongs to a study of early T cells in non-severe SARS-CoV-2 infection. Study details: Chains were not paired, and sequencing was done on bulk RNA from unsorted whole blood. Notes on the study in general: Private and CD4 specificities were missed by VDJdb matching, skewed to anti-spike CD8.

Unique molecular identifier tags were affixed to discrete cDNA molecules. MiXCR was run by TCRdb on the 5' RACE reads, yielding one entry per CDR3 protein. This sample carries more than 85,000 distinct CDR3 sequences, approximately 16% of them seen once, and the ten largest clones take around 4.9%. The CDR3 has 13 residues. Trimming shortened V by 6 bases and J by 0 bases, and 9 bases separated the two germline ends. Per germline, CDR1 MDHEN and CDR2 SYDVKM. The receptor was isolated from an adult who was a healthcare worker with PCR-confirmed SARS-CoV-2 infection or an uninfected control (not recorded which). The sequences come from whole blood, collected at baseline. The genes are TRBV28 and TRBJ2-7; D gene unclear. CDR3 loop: CASRTPGSYEQYF. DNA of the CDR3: TGTGCCAGCAGGACACCGGGCTCCTACGAGCAGTACTTC.